This T cell receptor (beta chain) was obtained from a study of blood T cell repertoires in COVID-19. The CDR3 sequence is 14 residues long. Germline V lookup: CDR1 SGHKS, CDR2 YYEKEE (reference sequence). The V and J ends lost 3 bases and 2 bases, in that order; junction bases with no gene match: 4. Per the original data handling: Scientists estimated how many nucleated cells there were by amplifying reference gene primers. Here immunoSEQ multiplex PCR was the method, and the copy in TCRdb shows in-frame clones only, minus some. V and J calls plus clone size are reproduced from that table; the DNA served to infer D and trimming. The data show 320,000 or so clones, approximately 84% seen once. Recovered Cohort 3 donors showed two negative PCRs, clearance, or symptom resolution.

The sample consisted of PBMCs or T cells enriched from blood (not recorded which). The J gene is TRBJ1-2, the V gene TRBV5-5; 7 positions agree with TRBD1. The receptor comes from a woman in her twenties or thirties who had recovered from COVID-19. The CDR3 region has the DNA TGTGCCAGCAGCTCACAGGGGCGAAACTATGGCTACACCTTC. This sequence encodes CASSSQGRNYGYTF.